Listed below are T cell receptor beta chains from one sample, sequenced in a study of post-analysis software for immune sequencing data. TCRdb called the PCR reads again in MiXCR, with one record for every CDR3 protein. The repertoire includes about 540,000 distinct CDR3 sequences, approximately 34% of them detected once, and about 5.6% sits in the top ten. The sequencing sample was made of blood. All receptors derive from a girl younger than 18 with multiple sclerosis. The CDR3 runs from the conserved cysteine through the conserved F or W. D genes are given only for firm matches. Clone size, where shown, is once, few, many, or a class for clones that have expanded.

CDR3 DNA | CDR3 protein | V gene | clone size | D gene | J gene
TGCGCCAGCAGTTCTGGTTTGACACCGCGCACAGATACGCAGTATTTT | CASSSGLTPRTDTQYF | TRBV5-1 | few | NA | TRBJ2-3
TGCAGCGTTGAATTCCCAGCGGGGATCCAAGAGACCCAGTACTTC | CSVEFPAGIQETQYF | TRBV29-1 | many | TRBD2 | TRBJ2-5
TGCAGTCAAACCGGGACAGAGGGAGAGACCCAGTACTTC | CSQTGTEGETQYF | TRBV20-1 | NA | TRBD1 | TRBJ2-5
TGTGCCACCAGCAGAGAATGGGTGGCAGGAGACTTACTAGCCAAAAACATTCAGTACTTC | CATSREWVAGDLLAKNIQYF | TRBV15 | NA | NA | TRBJ2-4
TGCGCCAGCAGCTCTTCGGACAGGACCGGGGAGACCCAGTACTTC | CASSSSDRTGETQYF | TRBV5-1 | NA | TRBD1 | TRBJ2-5
TGCAGCGTTCGGGGTTGGACCACTGAAGCTTTCTTT | CSVRGWTTEAFF | TRBV29-1 | NA | NA | TRBJ1-1
TGCAGCGTTGCGGGGACTAGCGGGGGGGATCCCTACGAGCAGTACTTC | CSVAGTSGGDPYEQYF | TRBV29-1 | NA | TRBD2 | TRBJ2-7
TGTGCCAGCAGCTCCAGGGAGTTGGGCGAGCAGTACTTC | CASSSRELGEQYF | TRBV13 | NA | NA | TRBJ2-7
TGTGCCAGCAGGGTCGGGAGCACTGAAGCTTTCTTT | CASRVGSTEAFF | TRBV11-2 | NA | NA | TRBJ1-1
TGCGCCAGCAACCCGACAGGGTTAGATACGCAGTATTTT | CASNPTGLDTQYF | TRBV5-1 | few | TRBD1 | TRBJ2-3
TGTGCCAGCAGTGTAAGGGGGGGAGCTAACTATGGCTACACCTTC | CASSVRGGANYGYTF | TRBV6-5 | few | NA | TRBJ1-2
TGTGCCAGCAGCTTTCGTAGCGGGACAGGAAGGGGGGATGAGCAGTTCTTC | CASSFRSGTGRGDEQFF | TRBV7-9 | NA | NA | TRBJ2-1
TGTGCTAGTGGTTACTTCCCCGGGACAGTCTTCTACGAGCAGTACTTC | CASGYFPGTVFYEQYF | TRBV12-5 | few | TRBD1 | TRBJ2-7
TGCGCCAGCAGCTCTCCGGGAACCCGGGGGGAGCAGTTCTTC | CASSSPGTRGEQFF | TRBV4-1 | few | NA | TRBJ2-1
TGCGCCAGCAGCCAAGATGGATTGGGACAGGGGGCGGACTATGGCTACACCTTC | CASSQDGLGQGADYGYTF | TRBV4-1 | once | TRBD1 | TRBJ1-2
TGCAGTGCTCGCGGGACGTCCGGGGAGACCCAGTACTTC | CSARGTSGETQYF | TRBV20-1 | NA | NA | TRBJ2-5
TGCAGTGCTAGAAACATAGCGGGGGGGCCGGAGACCCAGTACTTC | CSARNIAGGPETQYF | TRBV20-1 | few | TRBD2 | TRBJ2-5
TGTGCCAGCAGTGACAGGCGCTTGAACACTGAAGCTTTCTTT | CASSDRRLNTEAFF | TRBV12-3/TRBV12-4 | NA | NA | TRBJ1-1
TGTGCCAGCAGCCCCTTGGGGGGGTTAGGCCAGCCCCAGCATTTT | CASSPLGGLGQPQHF | TRBV28 | NA | NA | TRBJ1-5
TGCAGTGCTAGTACGGTTAATTCACCCCTCCACTTT | CSASTVNSPLHF | TRBV20-1 | few | NA | TRBJ1-6
TGTGCCAGCAGGGAGGTCGCTATAGCCAAAAACATTCAGTACTTC | CASREVAIAKNIQYF | TRBV6-1 | few | NA | TRBJ2-4
TGTGCCAGCAGCCCACACGTCGGCCCCCTCCACTTT | CASSPHVGPLHF | TRBV12-3/TRBV12-4 | NA | NA | TRBJ1-6
TGTGCCAGCAGCTTTAGTTCGTCAGATACGCAGTATTTT | CASSFSSSDTQYF | TRBV7-3 | NA | NA | TRBJ2-3
TGTGCCAGCAGTGAAGCGCCGGGGGGTATCTATGAAAAACTGTTTTTT | CASSEAPGGIYEKLFF | TRBV6-1 | few | NA | TRBJ1-4
TGTGCCAGCAGCGTAGTACCAGAGGGGCAGGTTAATTCACCCCTCCACTTT | CASSVVPEGQVNSPLHF | TRBV9 | NA | NA | TRBJ1-6
TGTGCCAGCAGTTCGGGTCCTCGTGAGCCCCAGCATTTT | CASSSGPREPQHF | TRBV12-3/TRBV12-4 | NA | NA | TRBJ1-5
TGTGCCAGCAGCTTAAAAAGCGGGGACACAGATACGCAGTATTTT | CASSLKSGDTDTQYF | TRBV7-6 | NA | TRBD2 | TRBJ2-3
TGCAGTGTCGGACACCCAGCCAAAAACATTCAGTACTTC | CSVGHPAKNIQYF | TRBV20-1 | NA | NA | TRBJ2-4
TGTGCCACCAGTGAGACAGGGATACTTGGCTACACCTTC | CATSETGILGYTF | TRBV24-1 | NA | TRBD1 | TRBJ1-2
TGTGCCAGTAGATACATCATCATCGGTACTGAAGCTTTCTTT | CASRYIIIGTEAFF | TRBV6-2/TRBV6-3 | NA | NA | TRBJ1-1
TGTGCCAGCAGCCCCGCCCTTCTTTGGGACAGGGGCGACGTCCTGACTTTC | CASSPALLWDRGDVLTF | TRBV3-1 | few | TRBD1 | TRBJ2-6
TGCAGTGCTAGAGGGGCAGTTTTGAACACTGAAGCTTTCTTT | CSARGAVLNTEAFF | TRBV20-1 | NA | NA | TRBJ1-1
TGCAGTGCTAGATTTGGGGAGACCCAGTACTTC | CSARFGETQYF | TRBV20-1 | few | NA | TRBJ2-5
TGTGCCAGTAGTATAGCAGGGGATGGCTACACCTTC | CASSIAGDGYTF | TRBV19 | NA | NA | TRBJ1-2
TGCGCCAGCAGTTCTGTAGAAGTGGGTGCGGGTGAGCAGTACTTC | CASSSVEVGAGEQYF | TRBV5-1 | NA | NA | TRBJ2-7
TGCGCCAGCAGCTTGGAGGGAGGGGTCACTGAAGCTTTCTTT | CASSLEGGVTEAFF | TRBV5-1 | NA | NA | TRBJ1-1
TGTGCCAGCAGTCAACTAGCGGGGGTTTACAATGAGCAGTACTTC | CASSQLAGVYNEQYF | TRBV7-9 | NA | TRBD2 | TRBJ2-7
TGCAGTGCTAGGGACAGGGGGCGAGGGAACACTGAAGCTTTCTTT | CSARDRGRGNTEAFF | TRBV20-1 | NA | TRBD1 | TRBJ1-1
TGTGCCAGCAGCTTGCGGGCCACCAACCATCTCTCTGGAAACACCATATATTTT | CASSLRATNHLSGNTIYF | TRBV5-5 | NA | NA | TRBJ1-3
TGTGCCAGCAGCCAAGGGGGATTCATGAATACAGGTACGCAGTATTTT | CASSQGGFMNTGTQYF | TRBV3-1 | NA | NA | TRBJ2-3
TGCGCCACTTGCTCGTTCACTGAAGCTTTCTTT | CATCSFTEAFF | TRBV10-2 | once | NA | TRBJ1-1
TGTGCCAGCAGTGGAAGCTGGGAATGGACTGAAGCTTTCTTT | CASSGSWEWTEAFF | TRBV12-3/TRBV12-4 | NA | NA | TRBJ1-1